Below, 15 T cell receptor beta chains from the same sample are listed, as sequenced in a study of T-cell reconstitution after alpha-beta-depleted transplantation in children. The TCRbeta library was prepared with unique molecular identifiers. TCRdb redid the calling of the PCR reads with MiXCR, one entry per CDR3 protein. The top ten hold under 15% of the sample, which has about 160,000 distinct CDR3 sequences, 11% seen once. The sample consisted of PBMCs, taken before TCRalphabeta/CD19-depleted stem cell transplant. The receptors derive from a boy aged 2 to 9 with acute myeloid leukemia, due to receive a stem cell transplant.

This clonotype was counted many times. The CDR3 sequence: CASSFLTGLNSGANVLTF. The DNA of the CDR3 is TGTGCCAGCAGTTTTTTGACAGGGCTCAACTCTGGGGCCAACGTCCTGACTTTC. This sequence joins TRBV27 and TRBJ2-6; 7 bases agree with TRBD1. The CDR3 consists of 18 residues. In germline, CDR1 is MNHEY, CDR2 SMNVEV (reference sequence). Trimming cost V 3 bases and J 0 bases; bases outside gene matches: 8.

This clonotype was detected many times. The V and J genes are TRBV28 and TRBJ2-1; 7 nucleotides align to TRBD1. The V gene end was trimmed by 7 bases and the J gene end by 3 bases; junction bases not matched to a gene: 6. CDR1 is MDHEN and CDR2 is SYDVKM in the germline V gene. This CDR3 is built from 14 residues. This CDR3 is CASTGWDSYNEQFF. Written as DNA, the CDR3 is TGTGCCAGCACGGGATGGGACAGCTACAATGAGCAGTTCTTC.

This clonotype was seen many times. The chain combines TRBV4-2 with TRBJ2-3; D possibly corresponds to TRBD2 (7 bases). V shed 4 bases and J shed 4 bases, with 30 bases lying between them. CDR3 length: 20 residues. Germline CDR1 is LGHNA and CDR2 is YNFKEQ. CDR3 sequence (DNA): TGTGCCAGCAGCCCGCCGGGCGGGGGCCTCGAACGTGAAGGGGCAGATACGCAGTATTTT. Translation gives CASSPPGGGLEREGADTQYF.

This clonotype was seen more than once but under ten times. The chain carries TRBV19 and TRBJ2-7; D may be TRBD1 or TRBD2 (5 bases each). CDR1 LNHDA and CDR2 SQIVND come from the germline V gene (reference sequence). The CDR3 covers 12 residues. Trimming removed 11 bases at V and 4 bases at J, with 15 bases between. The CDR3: CAPTGPPYEQYV. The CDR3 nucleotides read TGTGCCCCGACGGGGCCTCCGTACGAGCAGTACGTC.

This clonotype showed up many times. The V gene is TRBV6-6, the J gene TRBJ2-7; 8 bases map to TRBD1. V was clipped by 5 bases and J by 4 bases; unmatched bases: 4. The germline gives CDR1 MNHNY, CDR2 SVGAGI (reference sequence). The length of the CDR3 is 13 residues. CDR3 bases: TGTGCCAGCAGTGCCCAGGGGGCGTACGAGCAGTACGTC. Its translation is CASSAQGAYEQYV.

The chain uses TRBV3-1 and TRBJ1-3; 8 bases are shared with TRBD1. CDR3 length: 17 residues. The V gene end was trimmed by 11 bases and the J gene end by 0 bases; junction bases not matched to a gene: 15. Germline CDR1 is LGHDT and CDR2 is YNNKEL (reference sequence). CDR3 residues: CASSNGAGGVSGNTIYF. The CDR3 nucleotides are TGTGCCTCCTCCAACGGGGCAGGGGGCGTCTCTGGAAACACCATATATTTT.

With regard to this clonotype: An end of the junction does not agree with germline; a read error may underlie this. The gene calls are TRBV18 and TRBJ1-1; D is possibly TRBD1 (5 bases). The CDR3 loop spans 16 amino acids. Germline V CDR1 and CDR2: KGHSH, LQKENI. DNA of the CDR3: TGTGCCAGCTCACCAGGGTTGGGGGGGATGAACACTGAATCTTTCTTT. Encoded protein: CASSPGLGGMNTESFF.

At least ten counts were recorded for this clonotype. The CDR3 spells CSVMPGLAGYGEQFF. CDR3 sequence (DNA): TGCAGCGTCATGCCGGGACTAGCGGGATATGGTGAGCAGTTCTTC. J is TRBJ2-1 and V is TRBV29-1, with TRBD2 matching over 13 bases. The CDR3 loop spans 15 amino acids. The ends lost 6 bases at V and 9 bases at J; junction bases unmatched: 11. Looked up from germline, CDR1 is SQVTM and CDR2 is ANQGSEA.

CDR3 amino acids: CSATIPGGPEAFF. The CDR3 DNA reads as TGCAGTGCCACTATTCCAGGGGGCCCTGAAGCTTTCTTT. The J gene is TRBJ1-1, the V gene TRBV20-1, with 8 bases lining up with TRBD1. Unmatched junction bases numbered 9, after V lost 6 bases and J lost 6 bases. The CDR3 has 13 amino acids. Germline V gives CDR1 DFQATT, CDR2 SNEGSKA (reference sequence).

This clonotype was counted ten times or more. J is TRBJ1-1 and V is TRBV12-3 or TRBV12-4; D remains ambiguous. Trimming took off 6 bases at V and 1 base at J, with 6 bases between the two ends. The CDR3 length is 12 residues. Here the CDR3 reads CASSGENTEAFF. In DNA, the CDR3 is TGTGCCAGCAGCGGGGAGAACACTGAAGCTTTCTTT.

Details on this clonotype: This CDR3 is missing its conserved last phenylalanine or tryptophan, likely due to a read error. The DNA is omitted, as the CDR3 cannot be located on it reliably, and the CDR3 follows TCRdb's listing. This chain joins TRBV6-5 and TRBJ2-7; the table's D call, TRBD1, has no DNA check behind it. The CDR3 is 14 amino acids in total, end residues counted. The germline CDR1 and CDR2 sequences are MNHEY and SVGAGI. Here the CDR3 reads CASSYRQGTYEHYA.

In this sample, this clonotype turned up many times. CDR3 nucleotides: TGCGCCAGCAGCTCCGGGACAGCGGGCACTGAAGCTTTCTTT. It translates to CASSSGTAGTEAFF. The genes are TRBV5-1 and TRBJ1-1; TRBD1 agrees at 7 bases. In germline, CDR1 is SGHRS, CDR2 YFSETQ. The V and J ends lost 3 bases and 4 bases, in that order; junction bases with no gene match: 6. The CDR3 has 14 residues.

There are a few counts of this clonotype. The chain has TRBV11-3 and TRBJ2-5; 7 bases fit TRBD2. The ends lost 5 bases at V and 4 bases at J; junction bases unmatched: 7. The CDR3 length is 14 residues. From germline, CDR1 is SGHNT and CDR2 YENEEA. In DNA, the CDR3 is TGTGCCAGCAGCACAACGCGGGGGTCAGAGACCCAGTACTTC. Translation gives CASSTTRGSETQYF.

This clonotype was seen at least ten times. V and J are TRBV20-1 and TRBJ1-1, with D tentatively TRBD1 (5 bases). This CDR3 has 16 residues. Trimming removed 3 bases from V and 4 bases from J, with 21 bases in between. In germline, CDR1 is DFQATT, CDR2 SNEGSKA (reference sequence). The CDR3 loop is CSARAAWGSGSTEAFF. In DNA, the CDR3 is TGCAGTGCTAGGGCGGCTTGGGGGTCAGGTTCCACTGAAGCTTTCTTT.

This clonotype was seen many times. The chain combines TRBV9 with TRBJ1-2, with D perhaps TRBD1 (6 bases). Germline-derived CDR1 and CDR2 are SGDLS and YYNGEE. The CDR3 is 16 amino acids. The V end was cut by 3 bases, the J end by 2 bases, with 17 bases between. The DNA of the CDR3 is TGTGCCAGCAGCGGATACAGGGAAAATAAGAACTATGGCTACACCTTC. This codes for CASSGYRENKNYGYTF.